This is a list of T cell receptor beta chains from one sample in a study of CD8+CD57+ T cells in acquired aplastic anemia. TCRdb used MiXCR to reprocess the reads, holding one entry per CDR3 protein. The data hold fewer than 85,000 distinct CDR3 sequences, with less than 85% observed a single time. Sequenced material: sorted CD4+, CD8+, or CD8+CD57+ T cells (not recorded which) from PBMCs. The receptor set was obtained from a human donor with aplastic anemia. CDR3s include the opening cysteine and the closing phenylalanine or tryptophan. The D gene is left open where the match is weak. Clone size is not always given. Where it is, it says once, few, many or a class for expanded clones.

V gene,D gene,clone size,J gene,CDR3 DNA,CDR3 protein
TRBV20-1,TRBD2,NA,TRBJ2-7,TGCAGTGCCAATAGGGCTAGCGGGGTCTCCTACGAGCAGTACTTC,CSANRASGVSYEQYF
TRBV20-1,NA,NA,TRBJ1-1,TGCAGTGCTCCAGGGGTTGTGGGCACTGAAGCTTTCTTT,CSAPGVVGTEAFF
TRBV15,NA,few,TRBJ2-3,TGTGCCACCAGCAGAGGGCAGACATCCACAGATACGCAGTATTTT,CATSRGQTSTDTQYF
TRBV2,NA,NA,TRBJ1-2,TGTGCCAGCAGCGAACAGGTTGCCTACACCTTC,CASSEQVAYTF
TRBV2,NA,few,TRBJ2-7,TGTGCCAGCAGTGAAACTGACTACGAGCAGTACTTC,CASSETDYEQYF
TRBV19,NA,large,TRBJ1-2,TGTGCCAGTAGTACCGCGCATATCCAGGGCCTTTCTAACTATGGCTACACCTTC,CASSTAHIQGLSNYGYTF
TRBV15,TRBD2,NA,TRBJ2-1,TGTGCCACCAGCAGAGTCACTAGCGGGGATGAGCAGTTCTTC,CATSRVTSGDEQFF
TRBV11-2,NA,NA,TRBJ2-7,TGTGCCAGCAGCTTATTAGGGCTGACCATTGCCGACGAGCAGTACTTC,CASSLLGLTIADEQYF
TRBV15,TRBD1,NA,TRBJ1-1,TGTGCCACCAGCAGACGACAGGGGGAAGTAGGCGCTGAAGCTTTCTTT,CATSRRQGEVGAEAFF
TRBV25-1,NA,NA,TRBJ1-6,TGTGCCAGCGCCGGACAGCCACATTCACCCCTCCACTTT,CASAGQPHSPLHF
TRBV29-1,NA,few,TRBJ1-2,TGCAGCGTCCCACCCTTAAACCCTAACTATGGCTACACCTTC,CSVPPLNPNYGYTF
TRBV7-2,TRBD1,NA,TRBJ2-3,TGTGCCAGCATTGGACAGGCTTCAGATACGCAGTATTTT,CASIGQASDTQYF
TRBV20-1,NA,NA,TRBJ2-1,TGCAGTGCAGAGGGGAGAAGCTCCTACAATGAGCAGTTCTTC,CSAEGRSSYNEQFF
TRBV24-1,TRBD1,NA,TRBJ2-5,TGTGCCACCAGTGACCCGAGGAGGACAGGGGAAGAGACCCAGTACTTC,CATSDPRRTGEETQYF
TRBV9,NA,many,TRBJ2-3,TGTGCCAGCAGCGAGATTGACACTTCTTTGAGGCAGTATTTT,CASSEIDTSLRQYF
TRBV2,NA,NA,TRBJ2-3,TGTGCCAGCAGTGAACTAGGCTTGGGAACAGATACGCAGTATTTT,CASSELGLGTDTQYF
TRBV7-2,NA,NA,TRBJ2-7,TGTGCCAGCAGCTTAAACAACTACGAGCAGTACTTC,CASSLNNYEQYF
TRBV7-3,NA,NA,TRBJ2-5,TGTGCCAGCAGCCCAGATCCGGGGGAGACCCAGTACTTC,CASSPDPGETQYF
TRBV10-3,NA,few,TRBJ2-7,TGTGCCACATGGACAGACTACGAGCAGTACTTC,CATWTDYEQYF